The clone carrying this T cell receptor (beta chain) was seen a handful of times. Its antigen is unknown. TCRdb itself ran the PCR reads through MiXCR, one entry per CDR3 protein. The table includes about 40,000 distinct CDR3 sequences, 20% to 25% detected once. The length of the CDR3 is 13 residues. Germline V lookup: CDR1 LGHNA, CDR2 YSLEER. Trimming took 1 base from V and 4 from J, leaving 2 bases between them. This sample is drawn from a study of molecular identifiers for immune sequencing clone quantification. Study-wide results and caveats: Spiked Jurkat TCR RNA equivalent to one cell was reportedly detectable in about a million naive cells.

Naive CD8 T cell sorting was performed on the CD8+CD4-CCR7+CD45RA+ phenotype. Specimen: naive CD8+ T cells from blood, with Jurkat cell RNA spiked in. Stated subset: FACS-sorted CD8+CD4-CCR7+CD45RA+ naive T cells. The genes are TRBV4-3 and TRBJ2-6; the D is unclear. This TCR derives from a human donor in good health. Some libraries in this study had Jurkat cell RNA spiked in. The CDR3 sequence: CASSQGGANVLTF. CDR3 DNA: TGCGCCAGCAGCCAAGGGGGGGCCAACGTCCTGACTTTC.